One sample yielded the 4 T cell receptor beta chains listed below, sequenced in a study of multiple sclerosis patients with progressive multifocal leukoencephalopathy. As to time point: time of PML onset. TCRdb keeps only in-frame clones here, not all; method: immunoSEQ multiplex PCR. Altogether some 28,000 clones are present, roughly 85% being singletons, with the ten largest covering around 12%. This specimen was PBMCs, taken from a patient treated with natalizumab. The receptors derive from a woman under 40 with progressive multifocal leukoencephalopathy.

The rearrangement joins TRBV7-2 to TRBJ1-2; D remains unclear. CDR3 length: 15 amino acids. The germline gives CDR1 SGHTA, CDR2 FQGNSA. Trimming took 5 bases from V and 7 from J, leaving 20 bases between them. CDR3 nucleotides: TGTGCCAGCAGCCCCGACCCCAACCAAGAAAGTGGCTACACCTTC. Protein sequence: CASSPDPNQESGYTF.

The rearrangement joins TRBV9 to TRBJ2-1; a weak D match, TRBD1 (5 bases). This CDR3 comprises 16 residues. CDR1 SGDLS and CDR2 YYNGEE come from the germline V gene. The ends were cut back, 0 bases at V and 3 bases at J, with 13 bases in the middle. The CDR3 loop is CASSVDSSGNYNEQFF. The CDR3 DNA reads as TGTGCCAGCAGCGTAGATTCCTCAGGGAACTACAATGAGCAGTTCTTC.

V and J are TRBV18 and TRBJ2-5, with 11 bases fitting TRBD1. CDR1 is KGHSH and CDR2 is LQKENI in the germline V gene. The junction had 2 bases not matched to a gene; V was cut back by 3 bases and J by 2 bases. This CDR3 is built from 15 residues. Here the CDR3 reads CASSPWDRGQETQYF. DNA for the CDR3: TGTGCCAGCTCACCTTGGGACAGGGGGCAAGAGACCCAGTACTTC.

The chain uses TRBV5-6 and TRBJ2-7; a possible D gene is TRBD1 (6 bases). V was shortened by 0 bases and J by 6 bases, with 13 bases between the two germline ends. This CDR3 has 14 residues. Germline lookup yields CDR1 SGHDT and CDR2 YYEEEE. CDR3: CASSLGPGVPEQYF. The CDR3, as DNA: TGTGCCAGCAGCTTGGGCCCAGGGGTACCCGAGCAGTACTTC.